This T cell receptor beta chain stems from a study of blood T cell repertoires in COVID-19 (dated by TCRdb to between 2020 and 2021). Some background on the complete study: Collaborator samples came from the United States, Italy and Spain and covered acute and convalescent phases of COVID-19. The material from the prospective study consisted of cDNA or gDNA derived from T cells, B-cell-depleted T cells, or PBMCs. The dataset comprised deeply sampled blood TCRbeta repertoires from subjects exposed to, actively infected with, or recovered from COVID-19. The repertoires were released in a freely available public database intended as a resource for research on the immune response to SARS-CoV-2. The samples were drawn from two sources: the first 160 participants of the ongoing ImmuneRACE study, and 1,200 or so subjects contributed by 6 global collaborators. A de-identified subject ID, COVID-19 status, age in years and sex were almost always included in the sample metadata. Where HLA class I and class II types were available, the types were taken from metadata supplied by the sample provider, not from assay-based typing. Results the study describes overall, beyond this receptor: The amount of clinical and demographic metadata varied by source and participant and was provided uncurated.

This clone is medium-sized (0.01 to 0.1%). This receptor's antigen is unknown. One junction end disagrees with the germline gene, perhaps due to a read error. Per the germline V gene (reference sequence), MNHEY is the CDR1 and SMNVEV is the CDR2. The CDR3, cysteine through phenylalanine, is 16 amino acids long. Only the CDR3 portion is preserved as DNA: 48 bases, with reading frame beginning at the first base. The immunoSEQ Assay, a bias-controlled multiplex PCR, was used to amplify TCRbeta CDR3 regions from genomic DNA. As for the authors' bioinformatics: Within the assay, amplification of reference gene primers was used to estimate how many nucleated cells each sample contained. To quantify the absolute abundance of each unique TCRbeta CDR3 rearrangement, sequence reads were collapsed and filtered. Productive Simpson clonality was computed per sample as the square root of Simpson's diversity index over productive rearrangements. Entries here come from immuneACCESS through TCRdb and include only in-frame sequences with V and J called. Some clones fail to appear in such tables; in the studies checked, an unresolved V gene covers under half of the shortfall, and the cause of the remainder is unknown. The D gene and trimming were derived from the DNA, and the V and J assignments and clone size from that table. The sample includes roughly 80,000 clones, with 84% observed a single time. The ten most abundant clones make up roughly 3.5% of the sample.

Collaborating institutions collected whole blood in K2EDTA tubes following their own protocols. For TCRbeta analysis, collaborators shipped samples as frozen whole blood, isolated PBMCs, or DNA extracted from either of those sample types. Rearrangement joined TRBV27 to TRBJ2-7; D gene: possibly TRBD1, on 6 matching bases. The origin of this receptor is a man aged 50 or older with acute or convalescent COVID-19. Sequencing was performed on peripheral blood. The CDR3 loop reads CASSPLRGTEGYAQYF. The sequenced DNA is TGTGCCAGCAGTCCTTTGAGGGGGACCGAGGGCTACGCGCAGTACTTC.